This T cell receptor beta chain appears in the sequencing data of a study of PD-L1 blockade in urothelial cancer. Study background: Most of the 29 patients were men with bladder-origin urothelial cancer.

The time point here: peripheral blood 6 weeks after treatment start. Worth noting for this clone: The target antigen is unknown.

V gave up 5 bases and J gave up 5 bases, with 13 bases separating them. CDR1 and CDR2 (germline): LNHDA, SQIVND (reference sequence). There are 14 residues in the CDR3. The authors spiked synthetic TCR analog templates into each PCR. TCRdb's table, derived via immunoSEQ multiplex PCR, lists solely in-frame clones and lacks some. This sample has under 35,000 clones, with 80% to 90% found just once. Study-wide points: Tumor-linked clones in blood grew more by 3 weeks in durable-benefit patients.

This receptor was identified in an elderly man with urothelial cancer. The source was PBMCs, collected around atezolizumab (anti-PD-L1) treatment. V gene TRBV19 combines with J gene TRBJ1-5; D possibly corresponds to TRBD1 (6 bases). CDR3 coding DNA: TGTGCCAGTAGTTCTGGACAGCTTCATCAGCCCCAGCATTTT. Translation gives CASSSGQLHQPQHF.